The clone carrying this T cell receptor (beta chain) has a single count. Its cognate antigen is unknown. The entry originates in a study of shared clonotypes between healthy human individuals. Notes on the study in general: Naive subsets usually exceeded memory subsets in estimated richness. Blood was the only sampled material, and tissue repertoires likely differ.

Donors comprised healthy HIV-negative adults lacking recent acute infections or vaccinations. The germline gives CDR1 MGHDK, CDR2 SYGVNS. With 6 bases clipped from V and 6 bases from J, the junction kept 12 bases outside the gene matches. This CDR3 region has 15 residues. The authors' processing: Junction-only sequences produced by ImmunoSEQ had no quality scores, so filtering differed. TCRdb keeps only in-frame clones here, not all; method: immunoSEQ multiplex PCR. V, J and clone size are those of that table, while D and trimming were read from the DNA. The sample has 2.3 million or so clones, approximately 93% seen once.

What was sequenced was naive CD4+ T cells from PBMCs. Stated subset: CD45RA+ positively selected. V is TRBV25-1 and J is TRBJ1-1; 8 bases line up with TRBD1. The receptor's source is a man in his late teens or twenties in good health. Some clones in this sample may be carry-over from other donors' samples. The DNA of the CDR3 is TGTGCCAGCAGATCGACCAGGGGGCCTGTGGCTGAAGCTTTCTTT. It yields the protein CASRSTRGPVAEAFF.